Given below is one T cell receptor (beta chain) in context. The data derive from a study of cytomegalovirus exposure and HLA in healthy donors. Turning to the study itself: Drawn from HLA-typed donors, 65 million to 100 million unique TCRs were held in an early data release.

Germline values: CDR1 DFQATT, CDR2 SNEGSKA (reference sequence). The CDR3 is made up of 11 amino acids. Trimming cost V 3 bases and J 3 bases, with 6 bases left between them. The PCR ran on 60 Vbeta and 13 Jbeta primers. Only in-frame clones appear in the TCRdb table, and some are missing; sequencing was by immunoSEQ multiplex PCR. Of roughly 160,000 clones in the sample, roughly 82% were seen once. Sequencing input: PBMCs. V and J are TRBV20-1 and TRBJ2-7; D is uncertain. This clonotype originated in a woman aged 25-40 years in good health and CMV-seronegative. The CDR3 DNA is TGCAGTGCTAGCAGGCTCTACGAGCAGTACTTC. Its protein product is CSASRLYEQYF.